These 17 T cell receptor beta chains originate from one sample sequenced in a study of OX40 agonist ivuxolimab in advanced cancers. Libraries were prepared through the immunoSEQ multiplex PCR assay. Entries here come from immuneACCESS through TCRdb and include only in-frame sequences with V and J called. Some clones fail to appear in such tables; in the studies checked, an unresolved V gene covers under half of the shortfall, and the cause of the remainder is unknown. The table for this sample lists 85,000 or so clones; 86% of them were counted only once. Together, the top ten hold 1.5% to 2.5% of the sample. The sample in question was CD4+ or CD8+ T cells sorted from blood, obtained in a trial of the OX40 agonist ivuxolimab. The source is an adult with an advanced solid tumor such as melanoma, head and neck, liver or kidney cancer.

The chain is built from TRBV28 and TRBJ1-4; TRBD1 aligns across 8 bases. The germline V gene encodes CDR1 MDHEN and CDR2 SYDVKM. The CDR3 spans 15 residues. The V and J ends lost 5 bases and 8 bases, in that order; junction bases with no gene match: 10. This chain's CDR3 is CASSTLGQGREKLFF. The CDR3 DNA is TGTGCCAGCAGTACCCTTGGACAGGGTAGGGAAAAACTGTTTTTT.

The rearrangement links TRBV29-1 to TRBJ1-4; 10 bases are shared with TRBD1. The CDR3 is 15 residues long. CDR1 and CDR2 (germline): SQVTM, ANQGSEA. V shed 4 bases and J 5 bases; nucleotides not matched to a gene: 7. CDR3 amino acids: CSVGRGGQGNEKLFF. The CDR3 coding sequence is TGCAGCGTTGGAAGGGGGGGACAGGGGAATGAAAAACTGTTTTTT. Complete variable domain (other parts from reference TRBV29-1 and TRBJ1-4): SAVISQKPSRDICQRGTSLTIQCQVDSQVTMMFWYRQQPGQSLTLIATANQGSEATYESGFVIDKFPISRPNLTFSTLTVSNMSPEDSSIYLCSVGRGGQGNEKLFFGSGTQLSVL.

This chain connects TRBV7-3 to TRBJ2-3; perhaps TRBD2 as D (7 bases). This CDR3 contains 14 residues. Between the trimmed V and J ends, which lost 1 base and 5 bases, there was a span of 10 bases. The germline gives CDR1 SGHTA, CDR2 FQGTGA. The CDR3 DNA follows: TGTGCCAGCAGCTTAAGGGGGGGCAAAGATACGCAGTATTTT. Protein: CASSLRGGKDTQYF.

This clone was seen once. The V and J genes are TRBV4-1 and TRBJ1-5; D possibly corresponds to TRBD1 (6 bases). V was trimmed by 3 bases and J by 0 bases, leaving 18 bases between them. Germline V lookup: CDR1 MGHRA, CDR2 YSYEKL. The CDR3 extends over 18 amino acids. The CDR3 is CASSQFITRGYSNQPQHF. DNA of the CDR3: TGCGCCAGCAGCCAGTTTATTACCAGGGGTTATAGCAATCAGCCCCAGCATTTT.

The J gene is TRBJ1-2, the V gene TRBV27; 9 bases line up with TRBD1. This CDR3 is 16 amino acids long. Germline CDR1 MNHEY, CDR2 SMNVEV (reference sequence). Trimming at V came to 5 bases and at J to 4 bases, leaving 11 bases not matched to a gene. The CDR3 DNA follows: TGTGCCAGCAGTAGCTCCGGGACAGGGAAACTCTATGGCTACACCTTC. It specifies CASSSSGTGKLYGYTF.

This chain uses TRBV7-2 with TRBJ1-2; a weak D match, TRBD1 (5 bases). Germline CDR1 SGHTA, CDR2 FQGNSA. Trimming took 2 bases from V and 0 from J, leaving 10 bases between them. This CDR3 region has 15 residues. In DNA, the CDR3 is TGTGCCAGCAGCTTACTGGGGGGATCTAACTATGGCTACACCTTC. Residues: CASSLLGGSNYGYTF.

The V gene is TRBV5-1, the J gene TRBJ2-6; a weak D match, TRBD1 (6 bases). The germline gives CDR1 SGHRS, CDR2 YFSETQ. This CDR3 is 18 amino acids long. The ends were cut back, 5 bases at V and 0 bases at J, with 18 bases in the middle. The CDR3 loop reads CASSARTAPVSGANVLTF. The DNA of the CDR3 is TGCGCCAGCAGTGCGCGGACAGCCCCAGTCTCTGGGGCCAACGTCCTGACTTTC.

This chain connects TRBV19 to TRBJ2-7, with D tentatively TRBD2 (6 bases). The V gene's germline CDR1 is LNHDA and CDR2 SQIVND (reference sequence). V lost 5 bases and J 7 bases, leaving 12 bases between the germline ends. The CDR3 consists of 12 residues. The CDR3 is CASSATRREQYF. The CDR3 region has the DNA TGTGCCAGTAGTGCGACTAGGCGGGAGCAGTACTTC.

This clone was observed a single time. V is TRBV6-1 and J is TRBJ2-5; 8 bases match TRBD2. CDR1 and CDR2 (germline): MNHNS, SASEGT. The CDR3 spans 14 residues. V was clipped by 7 bases and J by 5 bases; unmatched bases: 9. This CDR3 is CASTPGLATETQYF. CDR3 nucleotides: TGTGCCAGCACTCCTGGACTAGCTACGGAGACCCAGTACTTC.

The chain recombines TRBV5-8 with TRBJ2-1; possibly TRBD1 for D (6 bases). The CDR3 runs to 15 residues. Germline V gene lookup returns CDR1 SGHTS and CDR2 YDEGEE. V was shortened by 1 base and J by 1 base, with 9 bases between the two germline ends. In DNA, the CDR3 is TGTGCCAGCAGCTTGCAACAGGGATCCTACAATGAGCAGTTCTTC. It yields the protein CASSLQQGSYNEQFF.

This rearrangement joins TRBV9 to TRBJ2-3; 10 nucleotides match TRBD2. The CDR3 is 17 residues long. Trimming at V came to 4 bases and at J to 5 bases, leaving 13 bases not matched to a gene. Per germline, CDR1 SGDLS and CDR2 YYNGEE. The chain's CDR3 is CASSPRGAGGPGDTQYF. The CDR3 DNA reads TGTGCCAGCAGCCCTCGAGGAGCGGGGGGGCCCGGAGATACGCAGTATTTT.

This clone was picked up one time. The genes are TRBV7-8 and TRBJ2-2, with TRBD2 matching 7 bases. V lost 5 bases, J lost 3 bases, and 12 bases stayed unmatched. CDR1 and CDR2 from the germline V gene are SGHVS and FQNEAQ. This CDR3 region has 17 residues. The DNA for the CDR3 is TGTGCCAGCAGCGTGAACCTGGGGGGAGGGTACACCGGGGAGCTGTTTTTT. Its translation: CASSVNLGGGYTGELFF.

This clone came up once. One end of the junction fails to match germline, which may point to a read error. The rearrangement links TRBV4-1 to TRBJ2-3; TRBD1 matches at 12 bases. The germline V gene has CDR1 MGHRA and CDR2 YSYEKL. CDR3 length: 16 amino acids. The DNA for the CDR3 is TGCGCCAGCAGCCAACCGGGACAGGGGGCAAAAGATATGCAGTATTTT. This sequence encodes CASSQPGQGAKDMQYF.

The chain is built from TRBV29-1 and TRBJ1-2, with a tentative D call TRBD1 (5 bases). The germline V gene has CDR1 SQVTM and CDR2 ANQGSEA. Trimming left V 1 base short and J 6 bases short, with 15 bases between. The CDR3 runs to 14 residues. Here the CDR3 reads CSVEGRGRGNGYTF. The CDR3 DNA sequence: TGCAGCGTTGAAGGGAGGGGCAGAGGGAATGGCTACACCTTC.

The chain has TRBV7-2 and TRBJ2-5; tentatively, D is TRBD2 (6 bases). The CDR3 is made up of 14 amino acids. V was cut by 2 bases and J by 3 bases, with 10 bases left in between. Germline CDR1 reads SGHTA; CDR2 reads FQGNSA. The CDR3 DNA sequence: TGTGCCAGCAGCTTAAACGGGGGTAAAGAGACCCAGTACTTC. Translation: CASSLNGGKETQYF.

The chain couples TRBV2 to TRBJ2-2; D is undetermined. Trimming removed 6 bases from V and 5 bases from J, with 10 bases in between. CDR1 and CDR2 (germline): SNHLY, FYNNEI. This CDR3 region has 13 residues. The CDR3 loop is CASRPYGTGELFF. For the CDR3, the DNA is TGTGCCAGCAGGCCCTATGGGACCGGGGAGCTGTTTTTT.

The chain recombines TRBV2 with TRBJ2-6; 10 nucleotides line up with TRBD2. Per the germline V gene, CDR1 is SNHLY and CDR2 is FYNNEI. V was pared by 5 bases and J by 3 bases, with 7 bases of the junction left unmatched. The CDR3 has 17 amino acids. CDR3 loop: CASSFTSGAYGANVLTF. In DNA form, the CDR3 reads TGTGCCAGCAGTTTTACTAGCGGGGCTTATGGGGCCAACGTCCTGACTTTC.